This T cell receptor beta chain was retrieved from a study of shared clonotypes between healthy human individuals. This CDR3 contains 14 residues. Germline V gives CDR1 MNHEY, CDR2 SVGAGI. J gave up 0 bases and V 1 base, and 0 bases lay outside the gene matches. With regard to this clone: Different DNA sequences within this sample yield the same CDR3.

Sequencing was at deep level. Original handling: Filtering of immunoSEQ junctional sequences could not match full-length read filtering. Only in-frame clones appear in the TCRdb table, and some are missing; sequencing was by immunoSEQ multiplex PCR. V, J and clone size were drawn from that table, and D and trimming were deduced from the DNA. The repertoire holds roughly 700,000 clones, with about 74% as singletons. This clonotype was obtained from a woman in her 30s in good health. Sequencing was done on a sample of memory CD4+ T cells sorted from blood. Stated subset: CD45RA-negative fraction. The rearrangement joins TRBV6-5 to TRBJ2-7, with 7 positions matching TRBD2. The CDR3 here is CASSYLAGSYEQYF. The CDR3 nucleotides read TGTGCCAGCAGTTACTTAGCGGGCTCCTACGAGCAGTACTTC.